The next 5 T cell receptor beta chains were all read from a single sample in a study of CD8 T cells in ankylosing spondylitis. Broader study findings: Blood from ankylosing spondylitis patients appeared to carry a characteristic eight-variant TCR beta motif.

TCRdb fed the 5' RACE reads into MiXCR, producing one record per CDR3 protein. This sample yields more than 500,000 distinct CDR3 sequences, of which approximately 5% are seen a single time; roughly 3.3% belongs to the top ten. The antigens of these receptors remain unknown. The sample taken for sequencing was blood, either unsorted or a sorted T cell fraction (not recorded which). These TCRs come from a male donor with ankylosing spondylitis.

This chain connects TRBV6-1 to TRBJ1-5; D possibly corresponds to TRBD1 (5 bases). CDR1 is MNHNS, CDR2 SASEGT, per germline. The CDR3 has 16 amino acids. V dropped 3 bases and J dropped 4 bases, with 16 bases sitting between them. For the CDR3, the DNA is TGTGCCAGCAGTGAGAAGGGCAGGGCGCGAAATCAGCCCCAGCATTTT. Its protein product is CASSEKGRARNQPQHF.

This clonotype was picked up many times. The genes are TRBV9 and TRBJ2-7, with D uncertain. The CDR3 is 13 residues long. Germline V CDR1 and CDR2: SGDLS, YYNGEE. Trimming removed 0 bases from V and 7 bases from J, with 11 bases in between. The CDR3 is CASSVDGVGEQYF. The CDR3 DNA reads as TGTGCCAGCAGCGTAGACGGAGTGGGTGAGCAGTACTTC.

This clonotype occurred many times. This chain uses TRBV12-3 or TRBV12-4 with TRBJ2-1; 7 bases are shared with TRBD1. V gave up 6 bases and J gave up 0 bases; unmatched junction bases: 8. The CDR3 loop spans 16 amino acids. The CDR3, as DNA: TGTGCCAGCAGGGCAGGGGGTCTGAGCTCCTACAATGAGCAGTTCTTC. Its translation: CASRAGGLSSYNEQFF.

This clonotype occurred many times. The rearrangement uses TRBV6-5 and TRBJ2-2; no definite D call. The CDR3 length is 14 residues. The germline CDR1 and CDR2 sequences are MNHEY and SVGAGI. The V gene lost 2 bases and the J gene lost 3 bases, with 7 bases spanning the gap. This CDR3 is CASSYVRYTGELFF. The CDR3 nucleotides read TGTGCCAGCAGTTACGTGAGGTACACCGGGGAGCTGTTTTTT.

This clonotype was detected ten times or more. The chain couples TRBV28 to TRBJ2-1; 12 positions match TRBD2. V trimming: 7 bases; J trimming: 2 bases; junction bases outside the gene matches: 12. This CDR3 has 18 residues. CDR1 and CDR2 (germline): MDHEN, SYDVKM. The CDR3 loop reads CASTPRASGRATYNEQFF. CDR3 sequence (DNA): TGTGCCAGCACCCCCCGGGCTAGCGGGAGGGCCACCTACAATGAGCAGTTCTTC.